This T cell receptor (beta chain) was sequenced during a study of T cells in localized non-small cell lung cancer. Study-wide points: The study detected a median approximately 54 of the top 100 tumor clones in adjacent lung. Only one tumor region went through sequencing, so heterogeneity may still be there. Elevated blood T cell density was associated with longer overall survival. Of the tissues analyzed, uninvolved adjacent lung showed maximal T cell clonality, greater than tumor.

The assay was immunoSEQ multiplex PCR, and TCRdb's table has in-frame clones only and misses some. The sample lists around 4,400 clones; around 30% were seen once. Worth noting for this clone: Its target is unknown.

The material sequenced was lung tumor tissue, taken before any cancer treatment. The sequence was collected from a male donor older than 55 with stage I lung adenocarcinoma.

The DNA for the CDR3 is TGTGCCAGCAGCTACCGGGGCGGGGTCAATGAGCAGTTCTTC. Encoded protein: CASSYRGGVNEQFF. The V and J genes are TRBV11-3 and TRBJ2-1; a possible D gene is TRBD2 (6 bases). The V gene lost 4 bases and the J gene lost 6 bases, with 13 bases spanning the gap. Germline CDR1 reads SGHNT; CDR2 reads YENEEA. This CDR3 comprises 14 residues.